The rows below give T cell receptor beta chains drawn from one sample of a study of cytomegalovirus exposure and HLA in healthy donors. Assay: immunoSEQ multiplex PCR; the TCRdb copy retains only in-frame clones and omits some. The table has 160,000 or so clones, more than 80% seen once. The sample consisted of PBMCs. Receptors were obtained from a woman in her 30s in good health and CMV-seropositive. Both conserved end residues are part of each CDR3. The D gene is left open where the match is weak. The listing skips clone size in some rows; elsewhere it reads once, few, many or a size class.

j_gene	d_gene	v_gene	abundance	CDR3aa	CDR3nt
TRBJ1-2	.	TRBV5-5	.	CASSAGPTNYGYTF	TGTGCCAGCAGCGCGGGACCGACAAACTATGGCTACACCTTC
TRBJ1-6	.	TRBV28	.	CASSSVLGPLTYNSPLHF	TGTGCCAGCAGTTCGGTCTTGGGCCCTCTGACCTATAATTCACCCCTCCACTTT
TRBJ2-7	TRBD1	TRBV18	.	CASSPNSGQPYEQYF	TGTGCCAGCTCGCCAAATTCGGGACAGCCTTACGAGCAGTACTTC
TRBJ2-5	.	TRBV30	.	CAWSSPGLGETQYF	TGTGCCTGGAGTTCTCCGGGGTTGGGGGAGACCCAGTACTTC
TRBJ1-2	.	TRBV10-3	.	CATLSPGYGYTF	TGTGCCACCCTATCCCCGGGATATGGCTACACCTTC
TRBJ2-7	TRBD2	TRBV6-5	.	CASGRAYEQYF	TGTGCCAGCGGGAGGGCCTACGAGCAGTACTTC
TRBJ1-1	TRBD1	TRBV7-9	.	CSSSPRTGGTEAFF	TGTTCCAGCAGCCCCCGGACAGGGGGCACTGAAGCTTTCTTT
TRBJ2-7	.	TRBV9	.	CASSGSSTASYEQYF	TGTGCCAGCAGCGGATCCTCGACAGCATCCTACGAGCAGTACTTC
TRBJ2-7	TRBD2	TRBV4-2	once	CASSATEAAGGYEQYF	TGTGCCAGCAGCGCCACCGAGGCAGCGGGGGGCTACGAGCAGTACTTC
TRBJ2-7	TRBD1	TRBV6-5	once	CASGTGSHEQYF	TGTGCCAGCGGGACAGGGAGCCACGAGCAGTACTTC
TRBJ2-5	TRBD2	TRBV9	.	CASSILSGGAGETQYF	TGTGCCAGCAGCATCCTTAGCGGGGGGGCTGGAGAGACCCAGTACTTC
TRBJ1-5	TRBD1	TRBV30	.	CAWSPKPPGTGSQPQHF	TGTGCCTGGAGCCCTAAACCTCCCGGGACAGGGAGTCAGCCCCAGCATTTT
TRBJ1-5	.	TRBV28	few	CASSPLSWGYQPQHF	TGTGCCAGCAGTCCCCTGAGTTGGGGCTATCAGCCCCAGCATTTT
TRBJ2-7	TRBD2	TRBV7-9	.	CASNETRGAGGLSYEQYF	TGTGCCAGCAACGAAACTCGGGGAGCGGGGGGCCTCTCCTACGAGCAGTACTTC
TRBJ2-5	TRBD2	TRBV7-2	.	CASSPRTSGAETQYF	TGTGCCAGCAGCCCCCGGACTAGCGGGGCAGAGACCCAGTACTTC
TRBJ1-1	.	TRBV2	.	CASRPFEGGTEAFF	TGTGCCAGCAGGCCATTTGAGGGTGGCACTGAAGCTTTCTTT